Included here is one T cell receptor (beta chain) sequence, with context. Its matching antigen is unknown. The sample comes from a study of cytomegalovirus exposure and HLA in healthy donors. The PCR used 60 Vbeta and 13 Jbeta primers. The repertoire was sequenced with immunoSEQ multiplex PCR; TCRdb's copy has only in-frame clones and lacks some. The table lists some 200,000 clones, 75% to 80% of them singletons, with under 2% in the top ten. Study-level points and caveats: Per a later analysis, HLA-associated TCR beta chains showed more clonal expansion than other, equally common TCR beta chains.

The germline CDR1 and CDR2 sequences are MNHEY and SVGAGI. This CDR3 is built from 15 residues. V lost 1 base and J lost 8; bases outside the gene matches: 4. This TCR came from a man aged 18 to 29 in good health and CMV-seronegative. What was sequenced was PBMCs. The V and J genes are TRBV6-5 and TRBJ2-3, with 12 nucleotides matching TRBD1. CDR3 DNA sequence: TGTGCCAGCAGTTACTGGGGACAGGGGGCAGGTACGCAGTATTTT. Protein: CASSYWGQGAGTQYF.